This entry lists 21 T cell receptor beta chains sequenced from one sample in a study of cytomegalovirus exposure and HLA in healthy donors. In the PCR, 60 Vbeta and 13 Jbeta primers were used. The protocol was immunoSEQ multiplex PCR, while the TCRdb copy is restricted to in-frame clones and leaves out a portion. The sample records around 130,000 clones, about 8.6% being singletons. Source material: PBMCs. These TCRs come from a woman in her thirties or forties in good health and CMV-seropositive.

The table lists this clone with many counts. V is TRBV7-9 and J is TRBJ1-1; the D gene is possibly TRBD1 (6 bases). Germline V gives CDR1 SEHNR, CDR2 FQNEAQ (reference sequence). V was pared by 5 bases and J by 6 bases, with 13 bases between. This CDR3 has 13 residues. The CDR3 coding sequence is TGTGCCAGCAGCCATACAGGGTTGGCTGAAGCTTTCTTT. This encodes CASSHTGLAEAFF.

The chain is built from TRBV7-7 and TRBJ2-1; 12 nucleotides align to TRBD2. Per the germline V gene, CDR1 is SSHAT and CDR2 is FNYEAQ (reference sequence). This CDR3 is built from 15 residues. V trimming: 3 bases; J trimming: 6 bases; junction bases outside the gene matches: 3. CDR3 residues: CASSFLAGGANEQFF. The CDR3 DNA is TGTGCCAGCAGCTTCCTAGCGGGGGGGGCCAATGAGCAGTTCTTC.

This chain connects TRBV7-2 to TRBJ1-4; no definite D call. The germline V gene has CDR1 SGHTA and CDR2 FQGNSA. The V and J ends lost 3 bases and 3 bases respectively, with 11 bases between them. This CDR3 region has 15 residues. The CDR3 is CASSFGGGANEKLFF. Written as DNA, the CDR3 is TGTGCCAGCAGCTTCGGAGGTGGGGCTAATGAAAAACTGTTTTTT.

The J gene is TRBJ2-5, the V gene TRBV5-1; 12 bases line up with TRBD2. V shed 4 bases and J 0 bases; nucleotides not matched to a gene: 7. Germline-derived CDR1 and CDR2 are SGHRS and YFSETQ. This CDR3 region has 17 residues. The CDR3 loop reads CASSPTTSGGYQETQYF. The CDR3 DNA reads TGCGCCAGCAGCCCAACCACTAGCGGGGGGTACCAAGAGACCCAGTACTTC.

The gene calls are TRBV11-2 and TRBJ2-5, with a tentative D call TRBD2 (6 bases). Germline V gene data show CDR1 as SGHAT and CDR2 as FQNNGV. With 3 bases removed from V and 0 bases from J, the gap between germline ends came to 8 bases. The CDR3 sequence is 14 residues long. The CDR3 reads CASSFAGNQETQYF. The CDR3 region has the DNA TGTGCCAGCAGCTTCGCGGGGAACCAAGAGACCCAGTACTTC.

The chain uses TRBV7-9 and TRBJ1-1; 12 bases agree with TRBD1. CDR1 and CDR2 (germline): SEHNR, FQNEAQ (reference sequence). The CDR3 runs 16 residues. V dropped 1 base and J dropped 3; count of bases not matched to a gene: 3. As DNA, the CDR3 is TGTGCCAGCAGCTTAGGAGGGACAGGGGGCTACACTGAAGCTTTCTTT. Protein: CASSLGGTGGYTEAFF.

This clone was counted only a few times. J is TRBJ2-7 and V is TRBV11-2; 9 bases match TRBD1. J was trimmed by 5 bases and V by 4 bases; bases with no gene match: 12. Germline CDR1 reads SGHAT; CDR2 reads FQNNGV. The CDR3 totals 16 residues. The CDR3, as DNA: TGTGCCAGCAGCTATCTTCCGGGACAGGGCGCGGACGAGCAGTACTTC. Protein sequence: CASSYLPGQGADEQYF.

The rearrangement joins TRBV19 to TRBJ2-7, with TRBD2 as a possible D gene (6 bases). This CDR3 contains 15 residues. Germline lookup yields CDR1 LNHDA and CDR2 SQIVND (reference sequence). Between the trimmed V and J ends, which lost 3 bases and 6 bases, there was a span of 18 bases. CDR3 protein: CASSISGLEWGEQYF. CDR3 bases: TGTGCCAGTAGTATCTCGGGACTTGAATGGGGCGAGCAGTACTTC. Drawing the rest from reference TRBV19 and TRBJ2-7, the complete variable domain is DGGITQSPKYLFRKEGQNVTLSCEQNLNHDAMYWYRQDPGQGLRLIYYSQIVNDFQKGDIAEGYSVSREKKESFPLTVTSAQKNPTAFYLCASSISGLEWGEQYFGPGTRLTVT.

The V gene is TRBV15, the J gene TRBJ2-2, with TRBD1 matching 9 bases. The CDR3 has 16 residues. CDR1 is LNHNV and CDR2 is YYDKDF in the germline V gene (reference sequence). Trimming took 1 base from V and 4 from J; bases not matched to a gene: 4. The CDR3 coding sequence is TGTGCCACCAGCAGAGGACAGGGGGTTTTCACCGGGGAGCTGTTTTTT. This sequence encodes CATSRGQGVFTGELFF.

The chain joins TRBV18 to TRBJ1-1, with TRBD1 matching 7 bases. The germline gives CDR1 KGHSH, CDR2 LQKENI. V was clipped by 0 bases and J by 6 bases; unmatched bases: 4. The CDR3 length is 14 residues. CDR3 residues: CASSPPKGAPEAFF. CDR3 bases: TGTGCCAGCTCACCACCTAAGGGGGCCCCTGAAGCTTTCTTT.

In its sample, this clone was seen a few times. The V and J genes are TRBV5-4 and TRBJ1-1; a possible D gene is TRBD1 (5 bases). V lost 2 bases to trimming and J lost 4 bases, with 6 bases between them. Germline CDR1 reads SGHNT; CDR2 reads YYREEE (reference sequence). The CDR3 spans 12 residues. The CDR3, as DNA: TGTGCCAGCAGCTTCGGGGGCACTGAAGCTTTCTTT. It specifies CASSFGGTEAFF. The complete variable domain, with remaining parts taken from reference TRBV5-4 and TRBJ1-1, reads ETGVTQSPTHLIKTRGQQVTLRCSSQSGHNTVSWYQQALGQGPQFIFQYYREEENGRGNFPPRFSGLQFPNYSSELNVNALELDDSALYLCASSFGGTEAFFGQGTRLTVV.

This clone showed up just a few times. This chain uses TRBV19 with TRBJ1-2, with TRBD1 identical over 9 bases. Trimming removed 1 base from V and 4 bases from J; junction bases left unmatched: 4. The CDR3 totals 15 residues. The germline V gene encodes CDR1 LNHDA and CDR2 SQIVND (reference sequence). In DNA form, the CDR3 reads TGTGCCAGTAGTATAGTGGGGACAGGGCCCTATGGCTACACCTTC. This gives the protein CASSIVGTGPYGYTF.

The sample holds a few counts of this clone. This chain joins TRBV6-4 and TRBJ1-5; a possible D gene is TRBD1 (5 bases). CDR3 length: 16 residues. Trimming took off 4 bases at V and 0 bases at J, with 13 bases between the two ends. Germline CDR1 MRHNA, CDR2 SNTAGT. The CDR3 protein is CASSGSRDFSNQPQHF. The DNA for the CDR3 is TGTGCCAGCAGTGGATCCAGGGATTTTAGCAATCAGCCCCAGCATTTT.

This chain links TRBV30 with TRBJ1-1; D gene ambiguous. Germline V CDR1 and CDR2: GTSNPN, SVGIG (reference sequence). This CDR3 spans 13 amino acids. Trimming took off 2 bases at V and 3 bases at J, with 10 bases between the two ends. The CDR3 DNA is TGTGCCTGGAGTCCGAACCCGGACACTGAAGCTTTCTTT. This gives the protein CAWSPNPDTEAFF.

The chain carries TRBV12-2 and TRBJ2-3; TRBD2 is taken as the D call from the table, unchecked against the DNA. TRBV12-2 is assigned pseudogene status. This CDR3 comprises 15 residues. The CDR3: CASRSYGRGGNTQYF. The CDR3 DNA reads TGTGCAAGTCGCTCCTATGGGCGGGGGGGTAATACGCAGTATTTT.

The gene calls are TRBV5-1 and TRBJ1-5; 8 positions match TRBD1. CDR1 and CDR2 (germline): SGHRS, YFSETQ. The CDR3 length is 18 residues. V trimming: 1 base; J trimming: 2 bases; junction bases outside the gene matches: 11. The CDR3 DNA reads TGCGCCAGCAGCTTGTCCCCCACCGGGACAGGAGGCAATCAGCCCCAGCATTTT. Its protein is CASSLSPTGTGGNQPQHF.

This clone showed up just once. A junction end diverges from the germline sequence, so it may reflect a read error. The J gene is TRBJ1-2, the V gene TRBV5-1, with 7 positions matching TRBD1. CDR3 size: 14 residues. Germline CDR1 reads SGHRS; CDR2 reads YFSETQ. In DNA, the CDR3 is TGCGCCAGCAGCCCGACAGGGCCTGAGTATGGCTGCACCTTC. Its translation is CASSPTGPEYGCTF.

The rearrangement links TRBV27 to TRBJ1-1; 9 positions match TRBD1. Germline CDR1 reads MNHEY; CDR2 reads SMNVEV (reference sequence). Trimming cost V 8 bases and J 1 base; bases outside gene matches: 8. This CDR3 has 15 amino acids. The CDR3 here is CASQDRGNGNTEAFF. CDR3 DNA sequence: TGTGCCAGCCAGGACAGGGGTAACGGGAACACTGAAGCTTTCTTT.

V usage is TRBV5-1 and J usage is TRBJ2-1; TRBD2 agrees at 9 bases. Losses at the gene ends were 0 bases for V and 6 bases for J; bases not matched to a gene: 13. The V gene's germline CDR1 is SGHRS and CDR2 YFSETQ. The CDR3 spans 18 residues. DNA for the CDR3: TGCGCCAGCAGCTTGGGGACCCTAGCGGGGCACGGGAGCAATGAGCAGTTCTTC. Protein product: CASSLGTLAGHGSNEQFF.

This clone was counted a few times. The CDR3 bases are TGTGCCATCAGTGAGTCAGGGGTCACCTACGAGCAGTACTTC. Its protein product is CAISESGVTYEQYF. The chain employs TRBV10-3 and TRBJ2-7, with D possibly TRBD1 on 5 matching bases. CDR1 is ENHRY and CDR2 is SYGVKD in the germline V gene. The V end lost 0 bases, the J end lost 2 bases, and 8 bases lay between the germline ends. The CDR3 covers 14 residues.

This chain connects TRBV10-3 to TRBJ1-1, with D unclear. The germline V gene encodes CDR1 ENHRY and CDR2 SYGVKD. V shed 6 bases and J shed 7 bases, with 15 bases lying between them. This CDR3 contains 13 residues. CDR3: CAIRVRESHEAFF. CDR3 DNA sequence: TGTGCCATCAGGGTACGGGAGTCCCATGAAGCTTTCTTT.